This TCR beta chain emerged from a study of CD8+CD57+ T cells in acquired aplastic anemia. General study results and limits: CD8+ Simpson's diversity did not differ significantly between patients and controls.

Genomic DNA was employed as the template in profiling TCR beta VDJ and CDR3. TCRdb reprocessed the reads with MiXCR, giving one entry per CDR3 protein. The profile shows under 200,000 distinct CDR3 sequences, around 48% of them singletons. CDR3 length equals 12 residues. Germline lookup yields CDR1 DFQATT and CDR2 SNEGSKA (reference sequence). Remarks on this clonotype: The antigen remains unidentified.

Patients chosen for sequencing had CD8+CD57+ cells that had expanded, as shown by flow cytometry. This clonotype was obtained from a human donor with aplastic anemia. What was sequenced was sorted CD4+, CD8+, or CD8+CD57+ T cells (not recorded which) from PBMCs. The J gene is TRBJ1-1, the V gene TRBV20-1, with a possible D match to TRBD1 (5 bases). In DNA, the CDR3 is TGCAGGGTGGGTGACAGCTACACTGAAGCTTTCTTT. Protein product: CRVGDSYTEAFF.